The T cell receptor (beta chain) under discussion was sequenced for a study of T cell clonality in common variable immunodeficiency (dated by TCRdb to 2014 to 2015). Equivalent amounts of genomic DNA from CVID and control samples were used as sequencing input. For every sample, a 60 bp segment covering the rearranged TCRbeta CDR3 region was amplified and then sequenced. The immunoSEQ assay, a bias-corrected multiplex PCR combined with high-throughput sequencing, was used for TCRbeta amplification. As for how the authors treated the data: Every unique nucleotide sequence was considered a clone and was annotated with V, D and J genes, copy number and frequency. Sequences were labeled productive if in frame, and non-productive if out of frame or containing stop codons. As previously described, Shannon's entropy was used to calculate clonality. The predicted amino acid sequences of productive clones were used to derive the mean CDR3 Kyte-Doolittle hydropathy. Hierarchical clustering of scaled V gene usage was performed with the R hclust function using Manhattan distance and complete linkage. Sharing of clones by CDR3 amino acid sequence was evaluated through resampling of 12 repertoires per group over 100 rounds. The repertoires were searched for roughly 69 published EBV-specific and 200 to 300 published CMV-specific TCRbeta sequences. A couple of CVID samples yielding fewer than 10,000 sequences were excluded from analysis, leaving approximately 40 CVID repertoires. The table comes from immuneACCESS by way of TCRdb, which keeps in-frame sequences with V and J called. Part of the clones is missing from these tables; in studies checked, under half for an unresolved V gene and the rest for unknown reasons. D and trimming come from the DNA, and the V and J calls and clone size come from that table. There are more than 10,000 clones in this sample, and none of them is a singleton. Around 6.5% of the sample lies in the top ten.

Comments on this clone: Its antigen is still unknown. The CDR3 is cut off 3 residues early in the read; its end comes from the germline J gene.

Beyond this particular receptor, the publication reports: It was noted by the authors that sequencing of the repertoires of T cell subpopulations would be needed to clarify the cause of the increased clonality in CVID. CVID subjects shared fewer TCRbeta clones with each other than healthy controls did (p < 0.0001). Correlations between repertoire features and clinical complications were limited by patient heterogeneity within the CVID cohort. TCRbeta clonality was higher in CVID subjects than in healthy controls (t-test p = 0.018), and the increase was most characteristic of about a third of subjects. Even though DNA input was the same, control samples had an average of about 80,000 unique sequences each, compared with approximately 30,000 in CVID samples. CVID TCRbeta sequences reportedly showed fewer deletions and N-nucleotide insertions and lacked highly modified clones with 13 or more V deletions.

Reading from cysteine to phenylalanine, the CDR3 counts 15 amino acids. The DNA has 36 bases, all within the CDR3, and is read from base 1. V is cut back by 4 bases and J by 4 bases, with 6 bases in the junction unmatched. The germline V gene specifies SGHTA as CDR1 and FQGTGA as CDR2. Standard criteria were used to diagnose CVID, namely serum IgG, IgA and/or IgM reduced below the normal range together with specific antibody deficiency. The CVID group comprised 45 or so subjects, roughly 15 female and around 30 male, aged roughly 9 to 70 years with a mean age of around 40. Both CVID patients and healthy controls were predominantly of Caucasian heritage. At the time of study participation, every CVID subject had been on replacement immunoglobulin therapy for at least one year. When blood was collected, none of the CVID subjects were ill or on immunomodulatory or immunosuppressive medication. Heparinized peripheral whole blood samples of roughly 5 to 8 ml were obtained from each donor. Genomic DNA from adults with common variable immune deficiency (CVID) and from healthy adult controls was used to sequence TCRbeta CDR3 repertoires. Diluted blood was subjected to density centrifugation over Hypaque 1077 or Ficoll-Paque for isolation of peripheral blood mononuclear cells. Genomic DNA was obtained from unsorted mononuclear cells using either Qiagen column purification or a centrifugation-based method.

The specimen sequenced was peripheral blood mononuclear cells. The sequence was collected from a human donor with common variable immunodeficiency. Here the chain combines TRBV7-3 and TRBJ2-3; TRBD1 matches 9 bases in the middle. CDR3 protein: CASSSSRTGADTQYF. CDR3 DNA (partial): TGTGCCAGCAGCTCCTCCAGGACAGGGGCAGATACG.